These 24 T cell receptor beta chains share one sample of origin, sequenced in a study of T cells in Graves' hyperthyroidism and ophthalmopathy. Template material for amplifying TCR beta CDR3 regions consisted of RNA transcripts. Initially, a first-round RT-PCR of the TCR CDR3 employed the HTBI primer set. Using its own MiXCR run on the multiplex PCR reads, TCRdb lists one record per CDR3 protein. The data show about 570,000 distinct CDR3 sequences, approximately 44% seen once. The source material was peripheral blood or thyroid tissue (not recorded which). Every receptor here comes from an adult woman with Graves' disease, either hyperthyroidism or ophthalmopathy (not recorded which).

The chain has TRBV11-2 and TRBJ2-5; 10 bases align to TRBD1. The CDR3 contains 16 residues. Germline lookup yields CDR1 SGHAT and CDR2 FQNNGV. V gave up 6 bases and J gave up 5 bases; unmatched junction bases: 12. The CDR3 DNA follows: TGTGCCAGCAGTCTTGGAGGGACAGGGGTTCCGGAGACCCAGTACTTC. Protein product: CASSLGGTGVPETQYF.

This clonotype has a count of ten or more. The chain recombines TRBV7-9 with TRBJ1-1; weak D call: TRBD1 (5 bases). V was cut by 5 bases and J by 4 bases, with 17 bases left in between. This CDR3 is 15 amino acids long. Per the germline V gene, CDR1 is SEHNR and CDR2 is FQNEAQ (reference sequence). CDR3 bases: TGTGCCAGCAGCCAAACCGGGACCACAGCCACTGAAGCTTTCTTT. Translation: CASSQTGTTATEAFF.

This clonotype was detected ten times or more. The chain recombines TRBV5-1 with TRBJ1-2, with 8 bases aligning to TRBD1. Germline values: CDR1 SGHRS, CDR2 YFSETQ. This CDR3 is 14 amino acids long. The ends lost 0 bases at V and 4 bases at J; junction bases unmatched: 2. Written as DNA, the CDR3 is TGCGCCAGCAGCTTGGAGACAGGGGTCTATGGCTACACCTTC. This translates into CASSLETGVYGYTF. Looking up the rest from reference TRBV5-1 and TRBJ1-2 gives the full variable domain: KAGVTQTPRYLIKTRGQQVTLSCSPISGHRSVSWYQQTPGQGLQFLFEYFSETQRNKGNFPGRFSGRQFSNSRSEMNVSTLELGDSALYLCASSLETGVYGYTFGSGTRLTVV.

Regarding this clonotype: An end of the junction differs from the germline gene, which may be a read error. The chain employs TRBV10-3 and TRBJ2-5; no clear D gene. The CDR3 length is 13 residues. Germline V gives CDR1 ENHRY, CDR2 SYGVKD. CDR3 sequence: CASSLYIGETQYF. The CDR3 DNA is TGTGCCAGCAGTTTATACATTGGGGAGACCCAGTACTTC.

V gene TRBV15 combines with J gene TRBJ1-1; D is unresolved. The CDR3 totals 14 residues. Looked up from germline, CDR1 is LNHNV and CDR2 is YYDKDF (reference sequence). The V end lost 0 bases, the J end lost 1 base, and 6 bases lay between the germline ends. The CDR3 nucleotides are TGTGCCACCAGCAGAGATAGGACGAACACTGAAGCTTTCTTT. This translates into CATSRDRTNTEAFF.

This clonotype was seen once. One base away lies a much larger clone, so this may be a sequencing read error. V usage is TRBV5-4 and J usage is TRBJ2-2, with 9 positions matching TRBD1. This CDR3 is built from 18 residues. CDR1 and CDR2 from the germline V gene are SGHNT and YYREEE (reference sequence). The CDR3 nucleotides are TGTGCCAGCAGCCCGTCCACAGGGGGCGCTGGGAAACCCGGGGAGGTGTTTTTT. It translates to CASSPSTGGAGKPGEVFF.

The chain has TRBV7-9 and TRBJ2-6; D is unclear. CDR3 length: 14 amino acids. The germline V and J ends were trimmed by 5 bases and 4 bases, with 9 bases remaining between them. Germline assignment: CDR1 SEHNR and CDR2 FQNEAQ (reference sequence). For the CDR3, the DNA is TGTGCCAGCAGCGCTGTTGGAGGGGCCAACGTCCTGACTTTC. Encoded protein: CASSAVGGANVLTF.

The V gene is TRBV10-3, the J gene TRBJ1-4; 9 positions match TRBD1. The germline gives CDR1 ENHRY, CDR2 SYGVKD. Germline trimming cut 6 bases from V and 3 bases from J; bases unmatched to any gene: 8. The CDR3 has 16 residues. CDR3 residues: CAIRPGQGGSNEKLFF. The CDR3 DNA sequence: TGTGCCATCAGACCGGGACAGGGAGGATCTAATGAAAAACTGTTTTTT.

This clonotype was seen many times. The chain uses TRBV10-3 and TRBJ2-6, with 7 bases lining up with TRBD1. J lost 0 bases, V lost 2 bases, and 4 bases had no gene match. CDR1 is ENHRY and CDR2 is SYGVKD in the germline V gene. The CDR3 loop spans 17 amino acids. Written as DNA, the CDR3 is TGTGCCATCAGTGAGACAGGGGACCTCTCTGGGGCCAACGTCCTGACTTTC. Its protein is CAISETGDLSGANVLTF.

The sample holds many counts of this clonotype. V is TRBV12-3 or TRBV12-4 and J is TRBJ1-2; 8 bases are a match to TRBD1. J lost 4 bases, V lost 6 bases, and 7 bases had no gene match. CDR3 length: 14 amino acids. Here the CDR3 DNA reads TGTGCCAGCAGCCCCGGGACAGGAATCTATGGCTACACCTTC. Its protein product is CASSPGTGIYGYTF.

This clonotype appeared many times. This chain links TRBV14 with TRBJ1-1, with D unresolved. The V end lost 4 bases, the J end lost 4 bases, and 13 bases lay between the germline ends. Germline V gene data show CDR1 as SGHDN and CDR2 as FVKESK. CDR3 length equals 14 residues. CDR3 sequence: CASSLSWGFTEAFF. The CDR3 DNA is TGTGCCAGCAGCCTCTCCTGGGGTTTCACTGAAGCTTTCTTT.

The rearrangement links TRBV6-1 to TRBJ2-7; 7 bases fit TRBD2. Germline CDR1 MNHNS, CDR2 SASEGT. This CDR3 spans 15 amino acids. J gave up 0 bases and V 8 bases, and 10 bases lay outside the gene matches. The CDR3, as DNA: TGTGCCAGCGAGGGAGGGGATTACTCCTCCTACGAGCAGTACTTC. Its translation is CASEGGDYSSYEQYF.

This clonotype was observed a few times. In this CDR3 the conserved last residue, phenylalanine or tryptophan, is missing, so a read error is likely. The limits of the CDR3 on the DNA are not certain, so only TCRdb's listed CDR3 is given. The rearrangement joins TRBV2 to TRBJ1-3; the table's TRBD1 call for D was not verified on the DNA. With termini counted, the CDR3 has 8 amino acids. Germline CDR1 is SNHLY and CDR2 is FYNNEI. The CDR3 sequence is CASRPRDT.

The CDR3 region is CASSFTGYNEQFF. The CDR3 DNA follows: TGTGCCAGCAGCTTCACAGGGTACAATGAGCAGTTCTTC. J is TRBJ2-1 and V is TRBV7-3; perhaps TRBD1 as D (6 bases). The CDR3 extends over 13 amino acids. CDR1 SGHTA and CDR2 FQGTGA come from the germline V gene. V gave up 3 bases and J gave up 4 bases, with 7 bases separating them.

Worth noting for this clonotype: No conserved phenylalanine or tryptophan is present at the end of the CDR3, so a read error is the likely explanation. No DNA is shown, since the ends of the CDR3 on it are uncertain; the CDR3 is the one TCRdb lists. The chain links TRBV20-1 to TRBJ1-4. The germline CDR1 and CDR2 sequences are DFQATT and SNEGSKA (reference sequence). The CDR3 length is 8 residues, termini included. CDR3 residues: CSASWLAG.

This rearrangement joins TRBV10-3 to TRBJ2-7; tentatively, D is TRBD1 or TRBD2 (5 bases each). Trimming removed 10 bases from V and 10 bases from J, with 20 bases in between. The CDR3 runs to 12 residues. CDR1 and CDR2 (germline): ENHRY, SYGVKD. In nucleotides, the CDR3 is TGTGCCAGCTCGTCGAGAGGGACCGATCAGTACTTC. Protein product: CASSSRGTDQYF.

At least ten counts were recorded for this clonotype. V and J are TRBV11-2 and TRBJ2-7, with D possibly TRBD1 on 6 matching bases. The germline gives CDR1 SGHAT, CDR2 FQNNGV. The V end lost 5 bases, the J end lost 3 bases, and 20 bases lay between the germline ends. The CDR3 spans 16 residues. The CDR3 bases are TGTGCCAGCAGCAGCGAAACGTGGACAGAGAGCTACGAGCAGTACTTC. This sequence encodes CASSSETWTESYEQYF.

Concerning this clonotype itself: A much larger clone is a single base away; this may be a read error. The chain uses TRBV6-1 and TRBJ2-5; 10 nucleotides align to TRBD1. The germline V gene encodes CDR1 MNHNS and CDR2 SASEGT. CDR3 length: 15 amino acids. The trim removed 3 bases at V and 9 bases at J, leaving 10 bases unmatched. The CDR3 region has the DNA TGTGCCAGCAGTGACAGGGACAGGGGTCTGGAGGCCCAGTACTTC. This encodes CASSDRDRGLEAQYF.

The V gene is TRBV7-8, the J gene TRBJ2-3; 15 bases are shared with TRBD2. The germline CDR1 and CDR2 sequences are SGHVS and FQNEAQ. The CDR3 spans 16 residues. Trimming at V came to 4 bases and at J to 8 bases, leaving 7 bases not matched to a gene. CDR3 DNA sequence: TGTGCCAGCAGCTCCTGGACTAGCGGGAGGGTGGGTACGCAGTATTTT. Protein product: CASSSWTSGRVGTQYF.

J is TRBJ2-3 and V is TRBV20-1, with no clear D. V lost 4 bases to trimming and J lost 5 bases, with 7 bases between them. Germline loops: CDR1 DFQATT, CDR2 SNEGSKA (reference sequence). There are 11 residues in the CDR3. The CDR3: CSAMKGDTQYF. As DNA, the CDR3 is TGCAGTGCTATGAAGGGAGATACGCAGTATTTT.

The chain uses TRBV2 and TRBJ2-7; D may be TRBD2 (7 bases). Trimming cost V 6 bases and J 0 bases, with 12 bases left between them. Germline V gene data show CDR1 as SNHLY and CDR2 as FYNNEI. The CDR3 totals 14 residues. CDR3 sequence reads: CASSNRDYSYEQYF. In DNA form, the CDR3 reads TGTGCCAGCAGCAACAGGGACTACTCCTACGAGCAGTACTTC.

This clonotype was seen ten or more times. The V and J genes are TRBV6-1 and TRBJ1-2, with 8 bases that match TRBD1. Germline V gives CDR1 MNHNS, CDR2 SASEGT. Trimming cost V 5 bases and J 2 bases; bases outside gene matches: 4. This CDR3 has 14 amino acids. This chain's CDR3 is CASSWTGRNYGYTF. CDR3 coding DNA: TGTGCCAGCAGTTGGACAGGGAGGAACTATGGCTACACCTTC.

This clonotype has a single count. This rearrangement joins TRBV10-3 to TRBJ1-5; weak D call: TRBD1 (6 bases). From germline, CDR1 is ENHRY and CDR2 SYGVKD. This CDR3 is built from 15 residues. Trimming took 6 bases from V and 6 from J, leaving 18 bases between them. The CDR3 DNA reads TGTGCCATCAGCTTGAGGACAGCGGGACGTCAGCCCCAGCATTTT. It specifies CAISLRTAGRQPQHF.

This sequence joins TRBV20-1 and TRBJ2-6, with D possibly TRBD1 on 5 matching bases. Trimming took off 6 bases at V and 0 bases at J, with 9 bases between the two ends. The CDR3 has 14 amino acids. From germline, CDR1 is DFQATT and CDR2 SNEGSKA (reference sequence). DNA of the CDR3: TGCAGTGCAAAACAGGCCTCTGGGGCCAACGTCCTGACTTTC. It translates to CSAKQASGANVLTF.